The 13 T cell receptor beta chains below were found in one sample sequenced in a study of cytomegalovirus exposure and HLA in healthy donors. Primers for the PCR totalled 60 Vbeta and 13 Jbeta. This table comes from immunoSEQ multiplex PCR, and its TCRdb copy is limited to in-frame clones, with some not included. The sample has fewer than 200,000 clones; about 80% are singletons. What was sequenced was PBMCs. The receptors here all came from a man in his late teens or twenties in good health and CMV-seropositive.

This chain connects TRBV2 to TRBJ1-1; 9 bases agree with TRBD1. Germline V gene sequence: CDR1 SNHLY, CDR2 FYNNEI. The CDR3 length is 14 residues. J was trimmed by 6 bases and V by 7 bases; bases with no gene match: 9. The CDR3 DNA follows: TGTGCCAGCATTCCGGGACAGGGCTTACCTGAAGCTTTCTTT. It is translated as CASIPGQGLPEAFF.

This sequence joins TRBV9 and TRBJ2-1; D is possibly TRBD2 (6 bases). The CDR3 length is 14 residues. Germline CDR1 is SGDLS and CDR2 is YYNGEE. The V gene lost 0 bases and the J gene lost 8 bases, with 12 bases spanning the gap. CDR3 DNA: TGTGCCAGCAGCGTAGTGGACTATACCGATGAGCAGTTCTTC. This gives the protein CASSVVDYTDEQFF.

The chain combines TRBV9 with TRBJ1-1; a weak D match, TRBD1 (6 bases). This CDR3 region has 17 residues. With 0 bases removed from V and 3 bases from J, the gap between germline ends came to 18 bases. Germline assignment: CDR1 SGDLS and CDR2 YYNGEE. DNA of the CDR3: TGTGCCAGCAGCGTAGGTTTCGGGGGGGGCGCCGACACTGAAGCTTTCTTT. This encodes CASSVGFGGGADTEAFF.

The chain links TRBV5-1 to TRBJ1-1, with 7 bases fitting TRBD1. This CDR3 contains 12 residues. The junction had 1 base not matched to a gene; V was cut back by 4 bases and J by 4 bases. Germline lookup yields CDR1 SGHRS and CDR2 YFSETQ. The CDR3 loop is CASSAGGTEAFF. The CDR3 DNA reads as TGCGCCAGCAGCGCAGGGGGCACTGAAGCTTTCTTT. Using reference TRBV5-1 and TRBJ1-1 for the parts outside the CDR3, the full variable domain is KAGVTQTPRYLIKTRGQQVTLSCSPISGHRSVSWYQQTPGQGLQFLFEYFSETQRNKGNFPGRFSGRQFSNSRSEMNVSTLELGDSALYLCASSAGGTEAFFGQGTRLTVV.

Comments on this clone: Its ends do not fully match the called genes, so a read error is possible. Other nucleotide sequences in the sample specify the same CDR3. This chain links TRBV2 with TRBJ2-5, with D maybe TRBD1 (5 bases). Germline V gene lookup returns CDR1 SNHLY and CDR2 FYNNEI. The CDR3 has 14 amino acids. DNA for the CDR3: TGCGCCAGCAGTGAACAGGTCCCCCAAGAGACCCAGTACTTC. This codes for CASSEQVPQETQYF.

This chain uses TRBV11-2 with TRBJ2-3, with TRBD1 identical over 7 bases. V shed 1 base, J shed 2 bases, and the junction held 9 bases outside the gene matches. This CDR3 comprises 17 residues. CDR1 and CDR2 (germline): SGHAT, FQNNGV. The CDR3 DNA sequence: TGTGCCAGCAGCTTAGGTTGGACAGGAACCTCCACAGATACGCAGTATTTT. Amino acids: CASSLGWTGTSTDTQYF. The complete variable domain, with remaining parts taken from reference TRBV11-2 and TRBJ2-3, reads EAGVAQSPRYKIIEKRQSVAFWCNPISGHATLYWYQQILGQGPKLLIQFQNNGVVDDSQLPKDRFSAERLKGVDSTLKIQPAKLEDSAVYLCASSLGWTGTSTDTQYFGPGTRLTVL.

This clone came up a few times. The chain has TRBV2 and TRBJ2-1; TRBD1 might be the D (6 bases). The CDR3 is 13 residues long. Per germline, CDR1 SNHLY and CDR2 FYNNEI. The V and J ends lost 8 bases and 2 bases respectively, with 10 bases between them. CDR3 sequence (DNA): TGTGCCAGCGGGGGCGACACCTACAATGAGCAGTTCTTC. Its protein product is CASGGDTYNEQFF.

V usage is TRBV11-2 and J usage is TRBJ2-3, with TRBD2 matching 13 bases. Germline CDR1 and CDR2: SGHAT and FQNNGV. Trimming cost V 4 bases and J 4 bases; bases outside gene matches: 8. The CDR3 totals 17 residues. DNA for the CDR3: TGTGCCAGCAGCTCAAGGACTAGCGGGAGTCTGCCAGATACGCAGTATTTT. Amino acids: CASSSRTSGSLPDTQYF.

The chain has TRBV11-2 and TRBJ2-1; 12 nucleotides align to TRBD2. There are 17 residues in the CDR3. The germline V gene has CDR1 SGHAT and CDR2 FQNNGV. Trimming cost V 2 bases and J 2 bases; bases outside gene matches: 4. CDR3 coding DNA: TGTGCCAGCAGCTTACGCCGGACTAGCGGGACCTACAATGAGCAGTTCTTC. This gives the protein CASSLRRTSGTYNEQFF.

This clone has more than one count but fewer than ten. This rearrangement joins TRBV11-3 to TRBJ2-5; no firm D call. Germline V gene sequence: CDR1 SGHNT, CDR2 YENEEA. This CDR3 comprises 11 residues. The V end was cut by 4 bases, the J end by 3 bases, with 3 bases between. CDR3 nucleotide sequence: TGTGCCAGCAGCTCTAAAGAGACCCAGTACTTC. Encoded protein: CASSSKETQYF.

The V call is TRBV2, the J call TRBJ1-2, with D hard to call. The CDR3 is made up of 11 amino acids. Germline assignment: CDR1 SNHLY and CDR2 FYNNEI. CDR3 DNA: TGTGGGGAGCGGTCGAACTATGGCTACACCTTC. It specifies CGERSNYGYTF.

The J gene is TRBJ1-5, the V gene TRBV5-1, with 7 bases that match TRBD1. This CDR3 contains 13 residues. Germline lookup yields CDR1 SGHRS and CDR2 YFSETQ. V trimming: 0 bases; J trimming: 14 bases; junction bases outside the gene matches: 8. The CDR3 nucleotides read TGCGCCAGCAGCTTGGCCGGGGGTACAGGGGAGCATTTT. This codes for CASSLAGGTGEHF.

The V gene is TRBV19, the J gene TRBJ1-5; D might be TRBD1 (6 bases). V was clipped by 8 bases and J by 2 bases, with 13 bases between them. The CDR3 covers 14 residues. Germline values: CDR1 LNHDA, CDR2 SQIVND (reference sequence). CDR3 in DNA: TGTGCCAGTCACAACAGGGCCGGCAATCAGCCCCAGCATTTT. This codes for CASHNRAGNQPQHF.